This TCR beta chain was observed in a study of high-grade serous ovarian cancer treatment subgroups. General observations from the study: Only CDR3 was analyzed; CDR1 and CDR2 were not. Without spatial data, bulk sequencing limits insight into HGSC tumor diversity. Clonal relatedness tracked neoantigen level, and by trend copy number and mutation load.

Tumor tissue was taken before any definitive surgery or chemotherapy was given. TCRdb's copy holds only in-frame clones and misses some; the assay was immunoSEQ multiplex PCR. The sample shows around 30,000 clones, around 80% of them seen only once. On this clone: The antigen remains undetermined.

Per the germline V gene, CDR1 is LGHNA and CDR2 is YNFKEQ. CDR3 length: 12 amino acids. Germline trimming cut 5 bases from V and 7 bases from J; bases unmatched to any gene: 4. The chain joins TRBV4-2 to TRBJ2-7; 8 nucleotides line up with TRBD2. This TCR derives from a human donor with high-grade serous ovarian cancer. Sequencing used tumor tissue. DNA of the CDR3: TGTGCCAGCAGCGGGACTAGGGGAGAGCAGTACTTC. Amino acid sequence: CASSGTRGEQYF.